This paragraph covers one T cell receptor (beta chain) sequence. No antigen is known for it. Method: immunoSEQ multiplex PCR; TCRdb's copy keeps in-frame clones and lacks some. Among 4,500 to 5,000 clones listed, approximately 71% were seen once. Normal lung was taken at the farthest possible site, at least 3 cm from tumour. DNA was extracted from unsorted cell suspensions stored frozen. The entry originates in a study of immune cell composition in non-small cell lung cancer. There are 15 residues in the CDR3. The germline V and J ends were trimmed by 1 base and 6 bases, with 16 bases remaining between them. The germline V gene has CDR1 SGHTA and CDR2 FQGTGA. Study-wide findings and caveats: TIL tumour reactivity correlated with maximal tumour-associated clone frequency in adenocarcinoma. Roughly 80% of squamous and around a third of adenocarcinoma cases had tumour-associated clones >0.5%. Shared sequences between tumour-reactive and dominant in vivo clones were not proven.

Sequenced: non-adjacent lung tissue. The gene calls are TRBV7-3 and TRBJ2-7; D remains ambiguous. The sequence was obtained from a human donor with non-small cell lung cancer. For the CDR3, the DNA is TGTGCCAGCAGCTTAAACCCCTCGCCCGAGGCCGAGCAGTACTTC. Protein: CASSLNPSPEAEQYF.